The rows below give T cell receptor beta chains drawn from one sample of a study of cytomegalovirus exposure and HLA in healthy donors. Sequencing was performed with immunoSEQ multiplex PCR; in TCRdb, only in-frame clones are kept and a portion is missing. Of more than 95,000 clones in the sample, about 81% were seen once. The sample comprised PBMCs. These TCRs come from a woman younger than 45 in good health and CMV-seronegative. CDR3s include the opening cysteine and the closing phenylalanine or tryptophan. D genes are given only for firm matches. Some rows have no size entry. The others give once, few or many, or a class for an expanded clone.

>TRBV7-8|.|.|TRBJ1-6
TGTGCCAGCAGCCAAGGGGTCGCCGCGAATTCACCCCTCCACTTT
CASSQGVAANSPLHF
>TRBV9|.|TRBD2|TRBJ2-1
TGTGCCAGCAGCGCCGGAGGACTAGCGGAAAGGAGCTCCTACAATGAGCAGTTCTTC
CASSAGGLAERSSYNEQFF
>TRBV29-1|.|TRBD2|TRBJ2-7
TGCAGCGTAGCTAGCGGGAGTCACTCCTACGAGCAGTACTTC
CSVASGSHSYEQYF
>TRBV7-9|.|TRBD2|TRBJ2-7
TGTGCCAGCAGCTTAAGCCTTCAGCGGGAGGGCCTCCACGAGCAGTACTTC
CASSLSLQREGLHEQYF
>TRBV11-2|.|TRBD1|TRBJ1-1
TGTGCCAGCGGGGGGACAGCTACTGAAGCTTTCTTT
CASGGTATEAFF
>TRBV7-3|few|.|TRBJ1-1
TGTGCCAGCAGCCAAGGGGACACTGAAGCTTTCTTT
CASSQGDTEAFF
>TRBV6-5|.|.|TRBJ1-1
TGTGCCAGCAGTAGGGGAGGGGCTGAAGCTTTCTTT
CASSRGGAEAFF
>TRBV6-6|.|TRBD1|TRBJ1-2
TGTGCCAGCAGCTATGGACAGGGGCACGGCTACACCTTC
CASSYGQGHGYTF
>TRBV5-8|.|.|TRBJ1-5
TGTGCCAGCAGCCGCGGCTTGGTTAGCAATCAGCCCCAGCATTTT
CASSRGLVSNQPQHF
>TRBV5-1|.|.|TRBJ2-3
TGCGCCAGCAGCTTGTCGGGGGATACGCAGTATTTT
CASSLSGDTQYF
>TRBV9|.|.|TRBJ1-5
TGTGCCAGCAGCGTGGGGGGGGACCGGGAGGGTCAGCCCCAGCATTTT
CASSVGGDREGQPQHF
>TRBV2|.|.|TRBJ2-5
TGTGCCAGCAGTGTTCTTCAAGAGACCCAGTACTTC
CASSVLQETQYF
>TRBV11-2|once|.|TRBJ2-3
TGTGCCAGCAGCTTAGATCCAAACGGGAGCACAGATACGCAGTATTTT
CASSLDPNGSTDTQYF
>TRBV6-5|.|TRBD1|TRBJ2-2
TGTGCCAGCAGGGCGACAGGGAGAAACACCGGGGAGCTGTTTTTT
CASRATGRNTGELFF
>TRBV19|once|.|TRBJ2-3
TGTGCCAGTAGTATTATCAGTAAAGATACGCAGTATTTT
CASSIISKDTQYF
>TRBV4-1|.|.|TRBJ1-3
TGCGCCAGCAGGGACATCAGCTCTGGAAACACCATATATTTT
CASRDISSGNTIYF
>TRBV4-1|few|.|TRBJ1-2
TGCGCCAGCAGCCAACAGAACGCCTATGGCTACACCTTC
CASSQQNAYGYTF
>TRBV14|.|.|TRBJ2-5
TGTGCCAGCAGCCAAGACTTCCAGACCCAGTACTTC
CASSQDFQTQYF
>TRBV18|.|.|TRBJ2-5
TGTGCCAGCTCAGCTGAGTACCAAGAGACCCAGTACTTC
CASSAEYQETQYF
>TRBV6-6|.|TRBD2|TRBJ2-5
TGTGCCGGAACTAGCGGGAGAAGCGGAGAGACCCAGTACTTC
CAGTSGRSGETQYF
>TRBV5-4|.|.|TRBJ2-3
TGTGCCAGCAGCTTGCCCATCACAGATACGCAGTATTTT
CASSLPITDTQYF
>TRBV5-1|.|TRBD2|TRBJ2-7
TGCGCCAGCAGCTTGTTGGTAGCGGGAGATATCGAGCAGTACTTC
CASSLLVAGDIEQYF
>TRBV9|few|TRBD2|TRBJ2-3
TGTGCCAGCAGCTCCCAGCGGGGGCCCACAGATACGCAGTATTTT
CASSSQRGPTDTQYF
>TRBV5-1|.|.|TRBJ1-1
TGCGCCAGCAGCTTGGGGACAACCCTGAACACTGAAGCTTTCTTT
CASSLGTTLNTEAFF
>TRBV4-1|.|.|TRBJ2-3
TGCGCCAGCAGCCAAGCCAGGGTCGCCGATACGCAGTATTTT
CASSQARVADTQYF
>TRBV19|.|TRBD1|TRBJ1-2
TGTGCCAGTAGTATAGCCACAGGGGGGTATGGCTACACCTTC
CASSIATGGYGYTF
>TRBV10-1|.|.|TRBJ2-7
TGCGCCAGCGAGGAACAAAGCTCCTACGAGCAGTACTTC
CASEEQSSYEQYF
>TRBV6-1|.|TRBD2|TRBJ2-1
TGTGCCAGCAGTGAGATCGGTGCGGGAGGGCCCTACAATGAGCAGTTCTTC
CASSEIGAGGPYNEQFF
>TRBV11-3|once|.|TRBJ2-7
TGTGCCAGCAGCTTAGGAGGTCTCTACGAGCAGTACTTC
CASSLGGLYEQYF
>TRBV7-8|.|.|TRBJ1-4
TGTGCCAGCAGCTTAGCGTACAGGCTGTTAACTAATGAAAAACTGTTTTTT
CASSLAYRLLTNEKLFF
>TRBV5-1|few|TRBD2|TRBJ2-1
TGCGCCAGCAGCATCCGGGTGGGAGGGGTAGCAAATGAGCAGTTCTTC
CASSIRVGGVANEQFF
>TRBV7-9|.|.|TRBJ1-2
TGTGCCAGCAGCTTAGTTGAACAGAACTATGGCTACACCTTC
CASSLVEQNYGYTF
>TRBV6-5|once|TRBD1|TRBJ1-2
TGTGCCAGCAGCCACGGGGGACAGGGTTTTGATGGCTACACCTTC
CASSHGGQGFDGYTF
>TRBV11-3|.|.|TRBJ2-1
TGTGCCAGCAGCTTAGAGGGGGCCGGCAATGAGCAGTTCTTC
CASSLEGAGNEQFF
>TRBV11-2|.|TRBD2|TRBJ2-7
TGCGCCAGCAGCCAAGGAGCGGGAGAGCACTACGAGCAGTACTTC
CASSQGAGEHYEQYF
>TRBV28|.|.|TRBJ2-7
TGTGCCAGCAGTTTGCCACCCTGGGGCAGGTCTTCCTACGAGCAGTACTTC
CASSLPPWGRSSYEQYF
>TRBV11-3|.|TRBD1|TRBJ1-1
TGTGCCAGCAGCGGACAGGGGGCGCGGGAAGCTTTCTTT
CASSGQGAREAFF
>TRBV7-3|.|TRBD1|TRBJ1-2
TGTGCCAGCAGCCAGGGGACAGGCTATGGCTACACCTTC
CASSQGTGYGYTF
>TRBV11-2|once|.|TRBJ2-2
TGTGCCAGCAGCCCCCGAGCCGGGATGGGATGGAGCGCCGGGGAGCTGTTTTTT
CASSPRAGMGWSAGELFF
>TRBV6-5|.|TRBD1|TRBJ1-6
TGTGCCAGCAGTGCCTCGGGACAGAGTAATTCACCCCTCCACTTT
CASSASGQSNSPLHF
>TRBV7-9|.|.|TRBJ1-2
TGTGCCAGCAGCTTAGGGGGCCCTAACTATGGCTACACCTTC
CASSLGGPNYGYTF
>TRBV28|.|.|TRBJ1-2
TGTGCCAGCACCGTGCGCTCTGGTAGCTATGGCTACACCTTC
CASTVRSGSYGYTF
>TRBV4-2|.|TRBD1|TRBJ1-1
TGTGCCAGCAGCCAAGATGAGAGGGGGCTAGGGTCAGAAGCTTTCTTT
CASSQDERGLGSEAFF
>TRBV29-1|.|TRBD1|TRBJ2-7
TGCAGCGTTCAAGGACAGGGGGCAGGCGAGCAGTACTTC
CSVQGQGAGEQYF
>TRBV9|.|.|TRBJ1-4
TGTGCCAGCAGCGCCGCCCCGGGAGAAAAACTGTTTTTT
CASSAAPGEKLFF
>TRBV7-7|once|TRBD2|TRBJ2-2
TGTGCTAGCAGCCCCGCGGGAGCGAACACCGGGGAGCTGTTTTTT
CASSPAGANTGELFF
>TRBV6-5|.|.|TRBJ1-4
TGTGCCAGCAGTCCGGGGGGGGCACATGAAAAACTGTTTTTT
CASSPGGAHEKLFF
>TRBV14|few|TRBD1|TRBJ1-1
TGTGCCAGCAGCCAAGATCTCACAGGGGTTGAAGCTTTCTTT
CASSQDLTGVEAFF
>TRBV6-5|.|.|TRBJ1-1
TGTGCCAGCAGTTACGAGGTGGGGAGTGAAGCTTTCTTT
CASSYEVGSEAFF
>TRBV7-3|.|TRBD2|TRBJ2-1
TGTGCCAGCAGCTTAATTCGGGCTAGCGGGATAGATGAGCAGTTCTTC
CASSLIRASGIDEQFF
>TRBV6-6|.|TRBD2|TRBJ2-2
TGTGCCAGCAAAGGGCTAGCGGGGTCGACCGGGGAGCTGTTTTTT
CASKGLAGSTGELFF
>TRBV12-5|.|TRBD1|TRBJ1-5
TGTGCTAGTGGTTTGAGGACAGGGGGTAGCAATCAGCCCCAGCATTTT
CASGLRTGGSNQPQHF
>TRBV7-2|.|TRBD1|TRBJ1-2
TGTGCCAGCAGCGAAACCACGACAGGGACAGGAGGCTACACCTTC
CASSETTTGTGGYTF
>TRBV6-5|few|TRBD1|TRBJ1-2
TGTGCCAGCAGTCCCGGGACAGGCTATGGCTACACCTTC
CASSPGTGYGYTF